This T cell receptor (beta chain) is drawn from a study of blood T cell repertoires in COVID-19. This clone occurred once. Trimming at V came to 7 bases and at J to 5 bases, leaving 7 bases not matched to a gene. The CDR3 covers 15 residues. CDR1 and CDR2 (germline): MNHEY, SMNVEV (reference sequence). Sequenced by immunoSEQ multiplex PCR; TCRdb stores in-frame clones only, minus some. The sample holds 150,000 to 200,000 clones; around 82% are singletons and the top ten take approximately 1.1%. J is TRBJ1-4 and V is TRBV27; TRBD1 matches 10 bases. Material for sequencing was peripheral blood. This TCR derives from a man aged 55 to 70 who had recovered from COVID-19. Here the CDR3 reads CASTSSGQGNEKLFF. CDR3 in DNA: TGTGCCAGCACATCATCGGGACAGGGGAATGAAAAACTGTTTTTT.